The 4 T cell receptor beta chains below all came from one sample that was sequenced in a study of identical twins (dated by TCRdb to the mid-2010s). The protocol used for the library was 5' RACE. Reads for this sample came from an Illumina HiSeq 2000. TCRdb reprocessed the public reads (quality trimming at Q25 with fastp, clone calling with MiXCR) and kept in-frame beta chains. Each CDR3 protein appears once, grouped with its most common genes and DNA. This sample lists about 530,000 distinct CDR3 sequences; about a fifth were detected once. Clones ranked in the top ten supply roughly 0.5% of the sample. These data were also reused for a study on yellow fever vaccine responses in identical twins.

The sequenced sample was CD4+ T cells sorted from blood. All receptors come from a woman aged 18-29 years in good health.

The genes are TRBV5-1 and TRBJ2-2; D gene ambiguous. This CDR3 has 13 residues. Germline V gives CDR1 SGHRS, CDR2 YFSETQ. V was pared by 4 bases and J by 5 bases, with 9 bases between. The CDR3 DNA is TGCGCCAGCAGCGACCCCGGAACCGGGGAGCTGTTTTTT. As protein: CASSDPGTGELFF.

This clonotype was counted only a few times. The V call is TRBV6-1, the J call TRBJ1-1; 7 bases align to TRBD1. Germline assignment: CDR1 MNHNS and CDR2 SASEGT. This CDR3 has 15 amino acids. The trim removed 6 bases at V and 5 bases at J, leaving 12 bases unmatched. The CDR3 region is CASSDPTGLGTEAFF. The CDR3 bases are TGTGCCAGCAGCGACCCGACAGGGCTTGGGACTGAAGCTTTCTTT.

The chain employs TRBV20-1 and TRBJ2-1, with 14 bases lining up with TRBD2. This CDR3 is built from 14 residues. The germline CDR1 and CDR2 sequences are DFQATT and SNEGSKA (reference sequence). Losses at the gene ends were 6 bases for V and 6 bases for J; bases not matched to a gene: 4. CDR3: CSARLAGGGNEQFF. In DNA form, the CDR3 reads TGCAGTGCAAGACTAGCGGGAGGGGGCAATGAGCAGTTCTTC.

The CDR3 nucleotides read TGCAGTGCTCGTACAGGGGGCGCGGGTCAGCCCCAGCATTTT. Its translation is CSARTGGAGQPQHF. The V and J genes are TRBV20-1 and TRBJ1-5; 9 bases map to TRBD1. After removal of 5 bases from V and 6 bases from J, the junction contained 8 bases not matched to a gene. Germline V gives CDR1 DFQATT, CDR2 SNEGSKA (reference sequence). The CDR3 runs 14 residues.